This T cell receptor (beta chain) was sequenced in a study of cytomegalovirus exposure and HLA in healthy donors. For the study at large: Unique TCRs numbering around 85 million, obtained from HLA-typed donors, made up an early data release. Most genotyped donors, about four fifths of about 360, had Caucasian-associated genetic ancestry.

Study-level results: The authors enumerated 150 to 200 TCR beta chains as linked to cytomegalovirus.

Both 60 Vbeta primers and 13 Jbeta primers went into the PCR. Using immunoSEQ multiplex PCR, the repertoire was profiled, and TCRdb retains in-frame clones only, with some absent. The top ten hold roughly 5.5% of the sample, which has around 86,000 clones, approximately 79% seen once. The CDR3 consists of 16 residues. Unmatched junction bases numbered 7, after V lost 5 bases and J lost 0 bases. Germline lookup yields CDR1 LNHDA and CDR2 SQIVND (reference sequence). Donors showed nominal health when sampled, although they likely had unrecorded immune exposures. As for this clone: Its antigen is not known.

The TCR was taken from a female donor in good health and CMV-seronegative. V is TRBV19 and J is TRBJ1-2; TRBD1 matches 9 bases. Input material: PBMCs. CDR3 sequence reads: CASSPDRGLANYGYTF. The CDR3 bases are TGTGCCAGTAGTCCCGACAGGGGGTTAGCTAACTATGGCTACACCTTC.